Listed below are T cell receptor beta chains from one sample, sequenced in a study of response to subunit inactivated influenza vaccine. A single record per CDR3 protein comes from TCRdb applying MiXCR to the RT-PCR reads. Of more than 250,000 distinct CDR3 sequences listed, about a fifth were seen once; the top ten hold approximately 10%. The sequencing used PBMCs from blood, collected less than 22 months after vaccination. All receptors derive from a man aged 45-69 years who received an inactivated influenza vaccine. CDR3s include the opening cysteine and the closing phenylalanine or tryptophan. Each record gives: J gene, clone size, V gene, D gene, CDR3 DNA, CDR3 protein. The D gene is left open where the match is weak. A row's size may be missing; if present it is once, few, many or a size class.

j_gene: TRBJ2-7; abundance: .; v_gene: TRBV11-2; d_gene: TRBD2; CDR3nt: TGTGCCAGCAGCTCCCGGACTAGCGGGGAGCAGTACTTC; CDR3aa: CASSSRTSGEQYF
j_gene: TRBJ2-3; abundance: .; v_gene: TRBV29-1; d_gene: TRBD2; CDR3nt: TGCAGCGTTGAAGATCCCCCGGGGGGTAGCGGGAGGGCCCTCGATACGCAGTATTTT; CDR3aa: CSVEDPPGGSGRALDTQYF
j_gene: TRBJ1-2; abundance: .; v_gene: TRBV4-1; d_gene: .; CDR3nt: TGCGCCAGCAGCCAAGGAGAGACCGCTTACTATGGCTACACCTTC; CDR3aa: CASSQGETAYYGYTF
j_gene: TRBJ2-7; abundance: few; v_gene: TRBV20-1; d_gene: .; CDR3nt: TGCAGTGCTAGAGATCGGTCAGCCTACGAGCAGTACTTC; CDR3aa: CSARDRSAYEQYF
j_gene: TRBJ2-3; abundance: many; v_gene: TRBV20-1; d_gene: .; CDR3nt: TGCAGTTCGCATCCAAGGCAGGGAGAAAGATATTTT; CDR3aa: CSSHPRQGERYF
j_gene: TRBJ2-1; abundance: few; v_gene: TRBV12-3/TRBV12-4; d_gene: TRBD2; CDR3nt: TGTGCCAGCAGCCTAGCGGGGGCGCACAATGAGCAGTTCTTC; CDR3aa: CASSLAGAHNEQFF
j_gene: TRBJ2-7; abundance: few; v_gene: TRBV6-1; d_gene: .; CDR3nt: TGTGCCAGCACCAGTCTCGCGGATACCTACGAGCAGTACTTC; CDR3aa: CASTSLADTYEQYF
j_gene: TRBJ1-4; abundance: .; v_gene: TRBV15; d_gene: .; CDR3nt: TGTGCCACCAGCAGTGGAGGGGCCGTGGTTGAAAAACTGTTTTTT; CDR3aa: CATSSGGAVVEKLFF
j_gene: TRBJ1-2; abundance: few; v_gene: TRBV30; d_gene: .; CDR3nt: TGTGCCTGGAGTGGGTCAGGGGACAACTATGGCTACACCTTC; CDR3aa: CAWSGSGDNYGYTF
j_gene: TRBJ1-1; abundance: .; v_gene: TRBV6-5; d_gene: .; CDR3nt: TGTGCCAGCAGTTACAGGGCCAGGAGTAACACTGAAGCTTTCTTT; CDR3aa: CASSYRARSNTEAFF
j_gene: TRBJ1-1; abundance: many; v_gene: TRBV4-3; d_gene: .; CDR3nt: TGCGCCAGCAGCCGAACGGGACAAACTGAAGCTTTCTTT; CDR3aa: CASSRTGQTEAFF
j_gene: TRBJ2-5; abundance: few; v_gene: TRBV20-1; d_gene: TRBD2; CDR3nt: TGCAGCCCTCTTTCCGGGGGCGGGGGGGCGGAGACCCAGTACTTC; CDR3aa: CSPLSGGGGAETQYF
j_gene: TRBJ2-5; abundance: .; v_gene: TRBV20-1; d_gene: TRBD1; CDR3nt: TGCAGTGCAACGGACAGGGGGCATATAGAGACCCAGTACTTC; CDR3aa: CSATDRGHIETQYF
j_gene: TRBJ1-2; abundance: .; v_gene: TRBV20-1; d_gene: TRBD1; CDR3nt: TGCAGTGCTAGCTACGGACAGGGGCCCTATGGCTACACCTTC; CDR3aa: CSASYGQGPYGYTF
j_gene: TRBJ2-3; abundance: once; v_gene: TRBV5-1; d_gene: .; CDR3nt: TGCGCCAGCAGCTTGCCAGGGGACACAGATACGCAGTATTTT; CDR3aa: CASSLPGDTDTQYF
j_gene: TRBJ2-1; abundance: once; v_gene: TRBV5-1; d_gene: TRBD2; CDR3nt: TGCGCCAGCAGCGGTATAGCGGGAGACAGGTTCTTC; CDR3aa: CASSGIAGDRFF
j_gene: TRBJ1-6; abundance: few; v_gene: TRBV6-1; d_gene: TRBD1; CDR3nt: TGTGCCAGCACAGGGGGCCAAGCTTCACCCCTCCACTTT; CDR3aa: CASTGGQASPLHF
j_gene: TRBJ1-2; abundance: many; v_gene: TRBV27; d_gene: TRBD1; CDR3nt: TGTGCCAGCGCCCCGGGACAGAGCCGCTATGGCTACACCTTC; CDR3aa: CASAPGQSRYGYTF
j_gene: TRBJ1-2; abundance: .; v_gene: TRBV2; d_gene: TRBD1; CDR3nt: TGTGCCAGCAGTGAGGACAGGGGATTTGCTGGCTACACCTTC; CDR3aa: CASSEDRGFAGYTF
j_gene: TRBJ1-2; abundance: .; v_gene: TRBV2; d_gene: .; CDR3nt: TGTGCCAGCTGGGCAGGGGACTATGGCTACACCTTC; CDR3aa: CASWAGDYGYTF
j_gene: TRBJ2-5; abundance: few; v_gene: TRBV25-1; d_gene: .; CDR3nt: TGTGCCAGCAGTGAATTCGCGGGAATCCTACAAGAGACCCAGTACTTC; CDR3aa: CASSEFAGILQETQYF
j_gene: TRBJ2-7; abundance: few; v_gene: TRBV7-9; d_gene: .; CDR3nt: TGTGCCAGCAGCGCAGATCACTACGAGCAGTACTTC; CDR3aa: CASSADHYEQYF
j_gene: TRBJ2-5; abundance: .; v_gene: TRBV15; d_gene: .; CDR3nt: TGTGCCACCGGAGGGGGCTACGAGACCCAGTACTTC; CDR3aa: CATGGGYETQYF